This section outlines one TCR beta chain sequence together with its context. This clone was recorded at least ten times. There is no known antigen for this receptor. The CDR3 end falls 3 residues outside the read, so it is completed with the germline J gene. These data are taken from a study of T cell clonality in common variable immunodeficiency (dated by TCRdb to between 2015 and 2017). Taken from the germline V gene (reference sequence), the CDR1 and CDR2 loops are DFQATT and SNEGSKA. The CDR3 sequence holds 14 residues, the cysteine and phenylalanine included. Shown are 33 bases from within the CDR3, in frame from base 1. Trimming removed 0 bases from V and 4 bases from J; the gene matches leave 3 bases unexplained. Standard criteria were used to diagnose CVID, namely serum IgG, IgA and/or IgM reduced below the normal range together with specific antibody deficiency. There were 40 to 45 subjects in the CVID group (29 male and about 15 female), ranging in age from roughly 9 to 64 years, with a mean age of roughly 39. Predominantly Caucasian heritage was noted among both the CVID patients and the healthy controls. All CVID subjects had received replacement immunoglobulin therapy for at least one year at the time of study participation. No CVID subject was ill or taking immunomodulatory or immunosuppressive medication when blood was collected. Heparinized peripheral whole blood samples of about 4.5 to 8 ml were collected from each donor. Genomic DNA from adults with common variable immune deficiency (CVID) and from healthy adult controls was the source for sequencing TCRbeta CDR3 repertoires. Diluted blood was density-centrifuged over Hypaque 1077 or Ficoll-Paque to isolate peripheral blood mononuclear cells. Unsorted mononuclear cells served as the source of genomic DNA, which was extracted either by Qiagen column purification or by a centrifugation-based method.

CVID samples and control samples contributed equivalent amounts of genomic DNA as sequencing input. For every sample, a 60 bp segment covering the rearranged TCRbeta CDR3 region was amplified and then sequenced. The immunoSEQ assay, a bias-corrected multiplex PCR with high-throughput sequencing, was employed for TCRbeta amplification. The study's processing was this. Every unique nucleotide sequence counted as a clone and was annotated with V, D and J genes, copy number and frequency. Sequences were labeled productive if in frame, and non-productive if out of frame or containing stop codons. As previously described, clonality was calculated on the basis of Shannon's entropy. The predicted amino acid sequences of productive clones were used to derive the mean CDR3 Kyte-Doolittle hydropathy. Scaled V gene usage was hierarchically clustered using Manhattan distance and complete linkage with the R hclust function. Sharing of clones by CDR3 amino acid sequence was evaluated through resampling of 12 repertoires per group over 100 rounds. The repertoires were searched for 65 to 85 published EBV-specific TCRbeta sequences and 245 published CMV-specific TCRbeta sequences. After a couple of CVID samples that produced fewer than 10,000 sequences were dropped from the analysis, a few dozen CVID repertoires remained. Drawn from immuneACCESS, this table holds only the in-frame rearrangements with V and J called that TCRdb kept. Clones are partly lost; checked studies trace under half to an unresolved V gene and leave the rest unexplained. The D gene and trimming were derived from the DNA, and the V and J assignments and clone size from that table. The sample counts around 30,000 clones, each observed more than once. About 27% of the sample lies in the top ten.

The paper as a whole reports these results and caveats: TCRbeta clonality was higher in CVID subjects than in healthy controls (t-test p = 0.018), and the increase was most characteristic of about a third of subjects. Fewer TCRbeta clones were shared among CVID subjects than among healthy controls (p < 0.0001). CVID TCRbeta sequences reportedly showed fewer deletions and N-nucleotide insertions and lacked highly modified clones with 13 or more V deletions. Even though DNA input was equal, the average per sample came to approximately 74,000 unique sequences for controls compared with approximately 29,000 for CVID samples. Differences among patients in the CVID cohort limited the correlations between repertoire features and clinical complications. According to the authors, finding the cause of the higher clonality in CVID would require sequencing the repertoires of T cell subpopulations.

The origin of this receptor is a human donor with common variable immunodeficiency. Input material: peripheral blood mononuclear cells. The sequence links TRBV20-1 to TRBJ2-3; 8 nucleotides in the junction match TRBD2. CDR3 bases read: TGCAGTGCTAGAGACGCGGGACTAGCAGATACG. Its protein reads: CSARDAGLADT. The CDR3 in full is CSARDAGLADTQYF.